The next 24 T cell receptor beta chains were all read from a single sample in a study of blood T cell repertoires in COVID-19. Only in-frame clones appear in the TCRdb table, and some are missing; sequencing was by immunoSEQ multiplex PCR. There are roughly 140,000 clones in the sample; over 75% occur only once, and under 3.5% lies in the top ten. Sequencing input: peripheral blood. These receptor sequences come from a woman aged 55-70 years with active COVID-19.

The chain couples TRBV28 to TRBJ2-1; TRBD1 aligns across 12 bases. Trimming at V came to 2 bases and at J to 8 bases, leaving 10 bases not matched to a gene. The CDR3 runs 17 residues. In germline, CDR1 is MDHEN, CDR2 SYDVKM. CDR3: CASSLPQGGQGAYEQFF. The CDR3 DNA is TGTGCCAGCAGTTTACCCCAGGGGGGACAGGGGGCCTATGAGCAGTTCTTC.

The V and J genes are TRBV5-1 and TRBJ2-1, with TRBD2 matching 13 bases. After removal of 4 bases from V and 10 bases from J, the junction contained 5 bases not matched to a gene. The germline gives CDR1 SGHRS, CDR2 YFSETQ. This CDR3 has 14 residues. The CDR3 DNA is TGCGCCAGCAGCCCCGGGACTAGCGGGATGGAGCAGTTCTTC. It translates to CASSPGTSGMEQFF.

This clone came up a few times. The chain recombines TRBV30 with TRBJ2-1; D might be TRBD2 (5 bases). CDR1 and CDR2 from the germline V gene are GTSNPN and SVGIG (reference sequence). This CDR3 has 13 residues. V was trimmed by 3 bases and J by 13 bases, leaving 19 bases between them. The CDR3 DNA reads TGTGCCTGGAGCCGCCGGGCTGGAGGTGAACAGTTCTTC. This codes for CAWSRRAGGEQFF.

This chain joins TRBV25-1 and TRBJ1-1; D perhaps matches TRBD1 (5 bases). Germline V gene data show CDR1 as MGHDK and CDR2 as SYGVNS. Trimming took 7 bases from V and 1 from J, leaving 13 bases between them. The CDR3 sequence is 14 residues long. The CDR3 DNA sequence: TGTGCCAGCAACTCAGGCGGGGCGAACACTGAAGCTTTCTTT. It encodes CASNSGGANTEAFF.

The chain couples TRBV19 to TRBJ2-2, with D possibly matching TRBD2 (6 bases). CDR1 LNHDA and CDR2 SQIVND come from the germline V gene (reference sequence). The CDR3 extends over 12 amino acids. Trimming left V 5 bases short and J 7 bases short, with 8 bases between. The CDR3 DNA follows: TGTGCCAGTAGTGGGGGGAACGGGGAGCTGTTTTTT. Encoded protein: CASSGGNGELFF.

CDR3 amino acids: CASSNPAGTSGGRYNEQFF. CDR3 nucleotide sequence: TGTGCCAGCAGTAACCCCGCCGGGACTAGCGGGGGACGCTACAATGAGCAGTTCTTC. The rearrangement uses TRBV6-2 or TRBV6-3 and TRBJ2-1; 14 bases align to TRBD2. Germline V CDR1 and CDR2: MNHEY, SVGEGT. V was pared by 5 bases and J by 3 bases, with 12 bases of the junction left unmatched. This CDR3 is 19 amino acids long.

A word on this clone: Other DNA sequences within the sample encode an identical CDR3. The chain uses TRBV6-5 and TRBJ2-3; maybe TRBD2 (6 bases). CDR1 is MNHEY, CDR2 SVGAGI, per germline. Trimming shortened V by 6 bases and J by 2 bases, and 9 bases separated the two germline ends. The CDR3 has 13 amino acids. The CDR3 spells CASSRDFTDTQYF. Written as DNA, the CDR3 is TGTGCCAGCAGCCGGGACTTCACAGATACGCAGTATTTT.

The V gene is TRBV5-4, the J gene TRBJ2-1; TRBD2 aligns across 9 bases. Looked up from germline, CDR1 is SGHNT and CDR2 is YYREEE (reference sequence). The ends lost 6 bases at V and 8 bases at J; junction bases unmatched: 9. The CDR3 runs 14 residues. The CDR3 region has the DNA TGTGCCAGCACCCATTCGGCGGGAGGGTATGAGCAGTTCTTC. Protein product: CASTHSAGGYEQFF.

The rearrangement links TRBV4-3 to TRBJ2-3; D possibly corresponds to TRBD2 (6 bases). The CDR3 is 15 residues long. V was trimmed by 1 base and J by 2 bases, leaving 10 bases between them. The germline gives CDR1 LGHNA, CDR2 YSLEER. For the CDR3, the DNA is TGCGCCAGCAGCCAAGGGGACTCTTACACAGATACGCAGTATTTT. This encodes CASSQGDSYTDTQYF.

This chain joins TRBV18 and TRBJ1-4; 10 nucleotides match TRBD1. V dropped 3 bases and J dropped 8; count of bases not matched to a gene: 9. Germline CDR1 reads KGHSH; CDR2 reads LQKENI. The CDR3 loop spans 16 amino acids. The CDR3 reads CASSPGQGLRFEKLFF. CDR3 nucleotides: TGTGCCAGCTCACCGGGACAGGGGTTACGATTCGAAAAACTGTTTTTT.

The chain has TRBV24-1 and TRBJ2-1; 10 bases fit TRBD1. The CDR3 extends over 16 amino acids. With V trimmed by 4 bases and J by 4 bases, 6 bases remained unmatched. Germline V CDR1 and CDR2: KGHDR, SFDVKD. The CDR3 loop reads CATSDPGQGPYNEQFF. Here the CDR3 DNA reads TGTGCCACCAGTGACCCGGGACAGGGGCCGTACAATGAGCAGTTCTTC.

The chain links TRBV9 to TRBJ1-6; tentatively, D is TRBD1 (6 bases). The ends were cut back, 0 bases at V and 9 bases at J, with 10 bases in the middle. CDR1 SGDLS and CDR2 YYNGEE come from the germline V gene. The CDR3 loop spans 14 amino acids. The CDR3: CASSVEGVSSPLHF. DNA for the CDR3: TGTGCCAGCAGCGTAGAGGGGGTGTCTTCACCCCTCCACTTT.

The chain employs TRBV5-5 and TRBJ1-1; unclear D gene. Germline-derived CDR1 and CDR2 are SGHKS and YYEKEE (reference sequence). V shed 1 base and J shed 5 bases, with 9 bases lying between them. The CDR3 is made up of 13 amino acids. The CDR3 bases are TGTGCCAGCAGCTTGAACCCGGAGACTGAAGCTTTCTTT. It encodes CASSLNPETEAFF. Using reference TRBV5-5 and TRBJ1-1 for the parts outside the CDR3, the full variable domain is DAGVTQSPTHLIKTRGQQVTLRCSPISGHKSVSWYQQVLGQGPQFIFQYYEKEERGRGNFPDRFSARQFPNYSSELNVNALLLGDSALYLCASSLNPETEAFFGQGTRLTVV.

This chain connects TRBV30 to TRBJ1-2; D possibly corresponds to TRBD1 (6 bases). V was trimmed by 7 bases and J by 2 bases, leaving 17 bases between them. Germline V CDR1 and CDR2: GTSNPN, SVGIG (reference sequence). The CDR3 runs 14 residues. The CDR3 DNA sequence: TGTGCCTCATCCACAGGGAGGGTGAACTATGGCTACACCTTC. It encodes CASSTGRVNYGYTF.

This chain joins TRBV19 and TRBJ2-3, with D possibly TRBD2 on 6 matching bases. The length of the CDR3 is 14 residues. Germline lookup yields CDR1 LNHDA and CDR2 SQIVND (reference sequence). Trimming pared 4 bases from V and 2 bases from J, leaving 10 bases between. CDR3 nucleotides: TGTGCCAGTAGTAGGGGACTCTACACAGATACGCAGTATTTT. It codes for CASSRGLYTDTQYF. Full variable domain (rest looked up from reference TRBV19 and TRBJ2-3): DGGITQSPKYLFRKEGQNVTLSCEQNLNHDAMYWYRQDPGQGLRLIYYSQIVNDFQKGDIAEGYSVSREKKESFPLTVTSAQKNPTAFYLCASSRGLYTDTQYFGPGTRLTVL.

V gene TRBV6-6 combines with J gene TRBJ2-7; 8 bases are shared with TRBD2. Germline CDR1 is MNHNY and CDR2 is SVGAGI (reference sequence). The CDR3 is 15 amino acids. Losses at the gene ends were 8 bases for V and 7 bases for J; bases not matched to a gene: 16. The CDR3 here is CASGSLSGGKGEQYF. Here the CDR3 DNA reads TGTGCCAGCGGTAGTCTGAGCGGGGGAAAGGGGGAGCAGTACTTC.

The CDR3 is CACTKTPGVPVQETQYF. The CDR3 DNA follows: TGTGCCTGTACCAAAACTCCGGGGGTCCCGGTCCAAGAGACCCAGTACTTC. The rearrangement uses TRBV30 and TRBJ2-5; D perhaps matches TRBD2 (6 bases). Trimming shortened V by 6 bases and J by 1 base, and 24 bases separated the two germline ends. Germline values: CDR1 GTSNPN, CDR2 SVGIG (reference sequence). The CDR3 totals 17 residues.

V is TRBV12-3 or TRBV12-4 and J is TRBJ2-7, with a weak D call TRBD2 (5 bases). Trimming pared 6 bases from V and 2 bases from J, leaving 11 bases between. The CDR3 spans 13 residues. The CDR3 DNA follows: TGTGCCAGCAGACCCAGCGGTCCCTACGAGCAGTACTTC. Translating it yields CASRPSGPYEQYF.

J is TRBJ1-2 and V is TRBV9; 7 nucleotides match TRBD1. The V segment lost 3 bases and the J segment 8 bases; nucleotides outside the gene matches: 4. CDR1 SGDLS and CDR2 YYNGEE come from the germline V gene. The CDR3 runs to 12 residues. The CDR3 DNA sequence: TGTGCCAGCAGCGACAGGGGAGGCGGCTACACCTTC. This translates into CASSDRGGGYTF.

This clone was observed once. The chain carries TRBV24-1 and TRBJ2-7, with D possibly being TRBD1 (6 bases). Germline loops: CDR1 KGHDR, CDR2 SFDVKD. V was pared by 10 bases and J by 2 bases, with 11 bases between. The CDR3 length is 12 residues. In DNA form, the CDR3 reads TGTGCCACGGCCGGGACAACCTACGAGCAGTACTTC. It is translated as CATAGTTYEQYF.

The J gene is TRBJ2-3, the V gene TRBV7-8; 11 bases line up with TRBD2. The trim removed 0 bases at V and 5 bases at J, leaving 7 bases unmatched. The length of the CDR3 is 17 residues. The germline V gene has CDR1 SGHVS and CDR2 FQNEAQ. The CDR3 region has the DNA TGTGCCAGCAGCTTAGCGGGGCTAGCGGGAGGAGGAGATACGCAGTATTTT. Translated, it gives CASSLAGLAGGGDTQYF.

The chain uses TRBV4-2 and TRBJ2-3, with 9 bases aligning to TRBD2. J was trimmed by 6 bases and V by 1 base; bases with no gene match: 8. Germline CDR1 LGHNA, CDR2 YNFKEQ. The CDR3 has 16 residues. CDR3 in DNA: TGTGCCAGCAGCCAAGGTGGCGGGAGGGCCAGGGATACGCAGTATTTT. Protein sequence: CASSQGGGRARDTQYF.

The chain uses TRBV6-5 and TRBJ2-1; no clear D gene. Germline CDR1 reads MNHEY; CDR2 reads SVGAGI. The CDR3 consists of 15 residues. V lost 6 bases to trimming and J lost 5 bases, with 17 bases between them. As DNA, the CDR3 is TGTGCCAGCAGCCGCACTGGCGCCAGCGACAATGAGCAGTTCTTC. Residues: CASSRTGASDNEQFF.

V and J are TRBV6-5 and TRBJ2-3, with 7 nucleotides matching TRBD1. Unmatched junction bases numbered 4, after V lost 2 bases and J lost 2 bases. The CDR3 is 15 amino acids. Germline CDR1 reads MNHEY; CDR2 reads SVGAGI. The CDR3 region is CASSYPGQATDTQYF. The CDR3, as DNA: TGTGCCAGCAGTTACCCCGGACAGGCCACAGATACGCAGTATTTT.